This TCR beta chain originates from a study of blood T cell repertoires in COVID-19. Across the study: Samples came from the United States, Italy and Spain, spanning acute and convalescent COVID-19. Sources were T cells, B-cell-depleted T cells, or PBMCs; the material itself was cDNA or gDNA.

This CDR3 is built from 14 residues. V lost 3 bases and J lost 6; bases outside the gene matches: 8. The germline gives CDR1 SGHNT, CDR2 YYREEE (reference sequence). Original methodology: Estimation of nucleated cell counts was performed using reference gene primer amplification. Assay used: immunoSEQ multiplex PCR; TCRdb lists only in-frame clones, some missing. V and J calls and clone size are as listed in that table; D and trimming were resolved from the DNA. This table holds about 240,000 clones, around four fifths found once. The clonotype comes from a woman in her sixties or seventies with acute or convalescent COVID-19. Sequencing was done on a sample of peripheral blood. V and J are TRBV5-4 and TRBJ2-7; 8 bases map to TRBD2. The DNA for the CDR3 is TGTGCCAGCAGCTCTCCGGGGGGGCTGAGCGAGCAGTACTTC. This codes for CASSSPGGLSEQYF. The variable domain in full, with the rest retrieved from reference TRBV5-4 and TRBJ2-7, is ETGVTQSPTHLIKTRGQQVTLRCSSQSGHNTVSWYQQALGQGPQFIFQYYREEENGRGNFPPRFSGLQFPNYSSELNVNALELDDSALYLCASSSPGGLSEQYFGPGTRLTVT.